Following are 9 T cell receptor beta chains from one sample sequenced in a study of blood T cell repertoires in COVID-19. Measured with immunoSEQ multiplex PCR; TCRdb has only the in-frame clones, and not every one. The repertoire consists of about 270,000 clones, with about nine tenths occurring once and the leading ten covering approximately 2.4%. The sequencing input was PBMCs or T cells enriched from blood (not recorded which). The receptor source for this set is a woman aged 18-29 years who had recovered from COVID-19.

CDR3 nucleotides: TGTGCCAGCAGCCAGGAAAGCGGGGGGGACGGTACGCAGTATTTT. Protein sequence: CASSQESGGDGTQYF. The rearrangement joins TRBV4-2 to TRBJ2-3, with 10 positions matching TRBD2. The CDR3 is 15 residues long. V lost 3 bases to trimming and J lost 8 bases; unmatched junction nucleotides: 8. The germline V gene has CDR1 LGHNA and CDR2 YNFKEQ.

This chain links TRBV7-2 with TRBJ2-3; D is possibly TRBD2 (5 bases). The germline V gene encodes CDR1 SGHTA and CDR2 FQGNSA. Trimming pared 5 bases from V and 0 bases from J, leaving 12 bases between. The CDR3 length is 15 residues. The CDR3 reads CASSPHRGSTDTQYF. In DNA, the CDR3 is TGTGCCAGCAGCCCACACCGCGGGAGCACAGATACGCAGTATTTT.

The V call is TRBV7-9, the J call TRBJ2-5; 9 positions agree with TRBD1. V shed 4 bases and J 5 bases; nucleotides not matched to a gene: 8. CDR1 and CDR2 (germline): SEHNR, FQNEAQ (reference sequence). The CDR3 has 15 amino acids. This chain's CDR3 is CASSSRDREVETQYF. CDR3 DNA: TGTGCCAGCAGCTCCCGGGACAGGGAGGTGGAGACCCAGTACTTC.

V is TRBV5-1 and J is TRBJ2-1; 9 bases fit TRBD2. Germline V lookup: CDR1 SGHRS, CDR2 YFSETQ. J was trimmed by 5 bases and V by 0 bases; bases with no gene match: 3. The CDR3 has 15 amino acids. In DNA, the CDR3 is TGCGCCAGCAGCTTGGGACTAGCGGTGAACAATGAGCAGTTCTTC. Translation: CASSLGLAVNNEQFF.

The V and J genes are TRBV28 and TRBJ1-3; tentative D call: TRBD1 (5 bases). Trimming removed 6 bases at V and 1 base at J, with 13 bases between. This CDR3 spans 15 amino acids. Germline CDR1 reads MDHEN; CDR2 reads SYDVKM. The CDR3, as DNA: TGTGCCAGCAGGGCAGGGATAAGTTCTGGAAACACCATATATTTT. It yields the protein CASRAGISSGNTIYF.

The genes are TRBV5-1 and TRBJ2-7; maybe TRBD1 (5 bases). This CDR3 is 14 amino acids long. The germline CDR1 and CDR2 sequences are SGHRS and YFSETQ. V shed 2 bases and J shed 5 bases, with 14 bases lying between them. CDR3 DNA: TGCGCCAGCAGCTTACTTCAGGGATTCCACGAGCAGTACTTC. Protein: CASSLLQGFHEQYF. The variable domain in full, with the rest retrieved from reference TRBV5-1 and TRBJ2-7, is KAGVTQTPRYLIKTRGQQVTLSCSPISGHRSVSWYQQTPGQGLQFLFEYFSETQRNKGNFPGRFSGRQFSNSRSEMNVSTLELGDSALYLCASSLLQGFHEQYFGPGTRLTVT.

V and J are TRBV7-9 and TRBJ1-2; D may be TRBD1 (5 bases). V was pared by 4 bases and J by 10 bases, with 10 bases between. The length of the CDR3 is 11 residues. CDR1 is SEHNR, CDR2 FQNEAQ, per germline (reference sequence). In DNA form, the CDR3 reads TGTGCCAGCAGCTCGACAGATTCCTACACCTTC. It codes for CASSSTDSYTF.

The chain employs TRBV7-9 and TRBJ1-3; D gene unclear. The CDR3 runs 15 residues. V lost 2 bases to trimming and J lost 3 bases, with 11 bases between them. CDR1 and CDR2 (germline): SEHNR, FQNEAQ (reference sequence). The CDR3 DNA reads TGTGCCAGCAGCTTACTAGTCGGGGATGGAAACACCATATATTTT. This sequence encodes CASSLLVGDGNTIYF.

The J gene is TRBJ2-1, the V gene TRBV10-2; D is unresolved. The V gene's germline CDR1 is WSHSY and CDR2 SAAADI. The ends were cut back, 4 bases at V and 5 bases at J, with 9 bases in the middle. CDR3 length: 13 amino acids. The CDR3 loop reads CASSGGIHNEQFF. The CDR3 nucleotides are TGCGCCAGCAGTGGCGGAATCCACAATGAGCAGTTCTTC.